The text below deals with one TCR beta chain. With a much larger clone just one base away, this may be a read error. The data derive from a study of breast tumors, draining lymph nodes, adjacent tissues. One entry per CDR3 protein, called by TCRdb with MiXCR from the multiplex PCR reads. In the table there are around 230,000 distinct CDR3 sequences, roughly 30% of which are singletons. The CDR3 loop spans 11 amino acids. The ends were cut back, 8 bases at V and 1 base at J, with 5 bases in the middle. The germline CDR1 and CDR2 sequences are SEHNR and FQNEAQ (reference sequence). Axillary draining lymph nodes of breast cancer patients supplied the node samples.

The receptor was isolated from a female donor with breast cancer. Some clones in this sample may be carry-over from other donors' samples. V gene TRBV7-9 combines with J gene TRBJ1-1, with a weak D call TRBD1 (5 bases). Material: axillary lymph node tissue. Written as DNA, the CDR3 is TGTGCCAGCGACAGGAACACTGAAGCTTTCTTT. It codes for CASDRNTEAFF.